The clone carrying this T cell receptor beta chain was counted only a few times. Its antigen is currently unknown. The data belong to a study of response to subunit inactivated influenza vaccine. General study points: There was a suggestion from the authors that each seasonal influenza vaccination recruits few new T cells.

V was shortened by 4 bases and J by 0 bases, with 10 bases between the two germline ends. CDR3 size: 15 residues. Per germline, CDR1 ENHRY and CDR2 SYGVKD. TCRdb reprocessed the RT-PCR reads with MiXCR, giving one entry per CDR3 protein. The sample lists a few hundred thousand distinct CDR3 sequences; 14% were seen once. The chain combines TRBV10-3 with TRBJ2-1, with a weak D call TRBD2 (6 bases). The material sequenced was PBMCs from blood, taken approximately 12 days after vaccination. The clonotype was recovered from a man aged 50-60 years who received an inactivated influenza vaccine. The CDR3 sequence: CAISGDFSSYNEQFF. CDR3 DNA sequence: TGTGCCATCAGTGGGGACTTTAGCTCCTACAATGAGCAGTTCTTC.